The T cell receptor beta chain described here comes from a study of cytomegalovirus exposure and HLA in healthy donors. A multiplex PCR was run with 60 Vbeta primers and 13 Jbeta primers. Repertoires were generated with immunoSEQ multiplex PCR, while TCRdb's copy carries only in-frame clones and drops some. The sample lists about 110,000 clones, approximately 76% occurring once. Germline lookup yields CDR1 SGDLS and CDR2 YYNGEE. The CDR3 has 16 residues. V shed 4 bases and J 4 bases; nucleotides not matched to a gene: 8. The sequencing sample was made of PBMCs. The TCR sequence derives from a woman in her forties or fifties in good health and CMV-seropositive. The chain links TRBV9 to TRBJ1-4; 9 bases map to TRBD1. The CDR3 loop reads CASSLRDRDGNEKLFF. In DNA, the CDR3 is TGTGCCAGCAGCCTTAGGGACAGGGATGGTAATGAAAAACTGTTTTTT.